Listed here are 23 T cell receptor beta chains from one sample, sequenced in a study of tumor and adjacent non-tumor tissue in lung cancer. RNA was extracted from bulk tissue without any cell sorting. Distant lung tissue was collected more than 3 cm away from the tumor edge. A modified ARM-PCR protocol with three rounds of nested PCR amplified TCRbeta. TCRdb re-derived calls from the multiplex PCR reads in MiXCR, one entry per CDR3 protein. The sample consists of about 110,000 distinct CDR3 sequences, under 65% of them appearing once. Sequenced: distant non-tumor lung tissue. These receptor sequences come from a man aged 55 to 70 with non-small cell lung cancer.

Concerning this clonotype itself: A much larger clone lies a single base off, so this may be a read error. This chain uses TRBV6-2 or TRBV6-3 with TRBJ2-1, with TRBD2 as a possible D gene (5 bases). The germline V and J ends were trimmed by 6 bases and 2 bases, with 11 bases remaining between them. The CDR3 extends over 14 amino acids. CDR1 and CDR2 from the germline V gene are MNHEY and SVGEGT. The CDR3 sequence is CASRDIGAYNEQFF. CDR3 sequence (DNA): TGTGCCAGCAGAGATATCGGGGCCTACAATGAGCAGTTCTTC.

As for this clonotype: It may be a read error: a sequence one base away is much more abundant. This rearrangement joins TRBV28 to TRBJ2-7, with D possibly TRBD2 on 6 matching bases. The CDR3 contains 14 residues. The germline V and J ends were trimmed by 2 bases and 12 bases, with 20 bases remaining between them. CDR1 MDHEN and CDR2 SYDVKM come from the germline V gene. The CDR3 nucleotides are TGTGCCAGCAGTTTAATTCAGATCAAACGGGGAGGGTACTTC. It specifies CASSLIQIKRGGYF.

With regard to this clonotype: A much larger clone differs by one base, so this may be a read error. This chain links TRBV5-4 with TRBJ2-6, with D tentatively TRBD1 or TRBD2 (5 bases each). Germline CDR1 reads SGHNT; CDR2 reads YYREEE (reference sequence). There are 16 residues in the CDR3. This CDR3 is CASSGLTNTGADVLTF. CDR3 nucleotide sequence: TGTGCCAGCAGCGGACTGACAAACACTGGGGCCGACGTCCTGACTTTC.

This clonotype showed up many times. This sequence joins TRBV6-6 and TRBJ2-7; D gene ambiguous. The CDR3 covers 13 residues. V lost 5 bases, J lost 2 bases, and 10 bases lay in between. CDR1 and CDR2 (germline): MNHNY, SVGAGI (reference sequence). The DNA for the CDR3 is TGTGCCAGCAGTACCCATCTGACCTACGAGCAGTACTTC. Translation: CASSTHLTYEQYF.

A word on this clonotype: A read error may be the cause here, since a much bigger clone is one base away. The V gene is TRBV7-9, the J gene TRBJ1-2, with 7 positions matching TRBD1. Germline CDR1 and CDR2: SEHNR and FQNEAQ (reference sequence). The CDR3 spans 14 residues. The ends lost 7 bases at V and 5 bases at J; junction bases unmatched: 10. The CDR3 nucleotides read TGTGCCAGCACCGCCTCCGGGACAGAGTATGGCTACACCTTC. It specifies CASTASGTEYGYTF.

On this clonotype: One end of the junction is discordant with germline, which a read error may explain. The gene calls are TRBV12-3 or TRBV12-4 and TRBJ2-1, with D unresolved. This CDR3 has 16 amino acids. CDR3 bases: TGCGCCAGCAGTTCGACCGGGCCCAACAAAAAACATGAGCAGTTCTTC. Its protein is CASSSTGPNKKHEQFF.

This chain uses TRBV5-1 with TRBJ1-5; 7 nucleotides line up with TRBD1. The junction had 6 bases not matched to a gene; V was cut back by 2 bases and J by 1 base. CDR1 is SGHRS, CDR2 YFSETQ, per germline. The CDR3 has 16 residues. CDR3 loop: CASSLVLTGSNQPQHF. The CDR3 nucleotides read TGCGCCAGCAGCTTAGTATTGACAGGGAGCAATCAGCCCCAGCATTTT.

The sample holds a few counts of this clonotype. The chain joins TRBV7-9 to TRBJ2-5; 7 bases align to TRBD2. Germline values: CDR1 SEHNR, CDR2 FQNEAQ (reference sequence). The CDR3 loop spans 15 amino acids. V dropped 1 base and J dropped 10; count of bases not matched to a gene: 12. The CDR3 coding sequence is TGTGCCAGCAGCTTAGAGGGGTCGGTCGGGGGGTTCCAGTACTTC. Encoded protein: CASSLEGSVGGFQYF.

As for this clonotype: Lacking the conserved final phenylalanine or tryptophan, this CDR3 likely reflects a read error. The chain couples TRBV11-2 to TRBJ1-5; possible D gene TRBD1, 5 bases. This CDR3 has 16 residues. Germline loops: CDR1 SGHAT, CDR2 FQNNGV. The CDR3 reads CANSFGTRGSNQPQHV. Written as DNA, the CDR3 is TGTGCCAACAGCTTCGGGACGAGAGGTAGCAATCAGCCCCAGCATGTT.

In the case of this clonotype: It may be a read error: a sequence one base away is much more abundant. V gene TRBV7-9 combines with J gene TRBJ2-1; D gene ambiguous. The V gene's germline CDR1 is SEHNR and CDR2 FQNEAQ (reference sequence). The CDR3 consists of 12 residues. The V and J ends lost 1 base and 10 bases respectively, with 8 bases between them. Here the CDR3 reads CASSLGVFEQFF. The CDR3 DNA is TGTGCCAGCAGCTTAGGGGTTTTCGAGCAGTTCTTC.

The chain combines TRBV4-2 with TRBJ1-5; 7 bases line up with TRBD1. Trimming cost V 5 bases and J 6 bases; bases outside gene matches: 10. The CDR3 extends over 15 amino acids. The germline V gene has CDR1 LGHNA and CDR2 YNFKEQ. The CDR3 here is CASSANRGFGQPQHF. In DNA, the CDR3 is TGTGCCAGCAGCGCTAACAGGGGCTTTGGTCAGCCCCAGCATTTT.

With respect to this clonotype: One end of the junction fails to match germline, which may point to a read error. V is TRBV12-3 or TRBV12-4 and J is TRBJ2-3; TRBD2 might be the D (6 bases). CDR3 length equals 16 residues. In nucleotides, the CDR3 is TGTGCCAGCAATTTACGATTAGCGGCTAGCACAGATACGCAGTATTTT. Encoded protein: CASNLRLAASTDTQYF.

This clonotype was seen more than once but under ten times. The chain is built from TRBV5-1 and TRBJ2-2; 11 bases fit TRBD2. V was clipped by 4 bases and J by 8 bases; unmatched bases: 13. Germline assignment: CDR1 SGHRS and CDR2 YFSETQ. The CDR3 runs to 17 residues. This CDR3 reads CASSPGTSGTGAGELFF. The CDR3, as DNA: TGCGCCAGCAGCCCCGGGACTAGCGGAACCGGGGCGGGGGAGCTGTTTTTT.

As concerns this clonotype: One end of the junction does not line up with germline, which may come from a read error. The V gene is TRBV12-3 or TRBV12-4, the J gene TRBJ1-1; D unclear. The CDR3 runs to 14 residues. CDR3 sequence reads: CASRRPVAGTEAFF. In DNA form, the CDR3 reads TGTGCCAGCAGACGCCCAGTGGCTGGCACTGAGGCTTTCTTT.

A word on this clonotype: This may be a read error: a much more frequent sequence differs by one nucleotide. V gene TRBV13 combines with J gene TRBJ1-1; D unclear. Trimming cost V 5 bases and J 0 bases, with 13 bases left between them. Germline CDR1 PRHDT, CDR2 FYEKMQ (reference sequence). This CDR3 spans 15 amino acids. The CDR3 nucleotides read TGTGCCAGCAGCGCCCCTGACACGCTGAACACTGAAGCTTTCTTT. Encoded protein: CASSAPDTLNTEAFF.

About this clonotype itself: Given a much more abundant clone one base away, this may be a read error. The rearrangement joins TRBV4-1 to TRBJ1-3; D unclear. The CDR3 covers 14 residues. The V end was cut by 5 bases, the J end by 7 bases, with 15 bases between. Germline assignment: CDR1 MGHRA and CDR2 YSYEKL. CDR3 coding DNA: TGCGCCAGCAGCAAGTTGAAGGGAAGCAACACCATATATTTT. Translation gives CASSKLKGSNTIYF.

At least ten counts were recorded for this clonotype. V and J are TRBV29-1 and TRBJ2-1; 8 bases fit TRBD1. Per the germline V gene, CDR1 is SQVTM and CDR2 is ANQGSEA. Losses at the gene ends were 3 bases for V and 6 bases for J; bases not matched to a gene: 1. The CDR3 is made up of 12 amino acids. The CDR3 nucleotides are TGCAGCGTTGATACAGGGGGCAATGAGCAGTTCTTC. Protein product: CSVDTGGNEQFF.

Concerning this clonotype: The missing conserved phenylalanine or tryptophan at the end of this CDR3 makes a read error likely. This rearrangement joins TRBV6-5 to TRBJ2-1; possibly TRBD2 for D (6 bases). The CDR3 runs to 16 residues. Germline lookup yields CDR1 MNHEY and CDR2 SVGAGI. Between the trimmed V and J ends, which lost 11 bases and 5 bases, there was a span of 25 bases. The CDR3 DNA reads as TGTGCCTGTAAGAAAATAGCAGGGAGGTTAGACAATGAGCAGTTCCTC. Translating gives CACKKIAGRLDNEQFL.

This clonotype was detected many times. The chain has TRBV12-3 or TRBV12-4 and TRBJ2-5; a possible D gene is TRBD1 (6 bases). The V and J ends lost 8 bases and 1 base respectively, with 11 bases between them. The CDR3 totals 13 residues. The DNA for the CDR3 is TGTGCCAGCCAAGGACAGATCCAAGAGACCCAGTACTTC. Translated, it gives CASQGQIQETQYF.

This clonotype was detected a few times. J is TRBJ2-7 and V is TRBV15, with 9 positions matching TRBD1. The germline V gene encodes CDR1 LNHNV and CDR2 YYDKDF (reference sequence). The CDR3 contains 15 residues. The J segment lost 2 bases and the V segment lost 3 bases, leaving 5 bases of the junction unmatched. The CDR3 DNA reads TGTGCCACCAGCAGGGGACAGGGAGCAACCTACGAGCAGTACTTC. Translation gives CATSRGQGATYEQYF.

The genes are TRBV29-1 and TRBJ2-1, with D perhaps matching TRBD2 (6 bases). The V gene's germline CDR1 is SQVTM and CDR2 ANQGSEA. This CDR3 has 14 amino acids. The V and J ends lost 4 bases and 15 bases respectively, with 25 bases between them. The chain's CDR3 is CSVVGGDLGTERFF. The CDR3 DNA is TGCAGCGTTGTGGGGGGAGACCTTGGCACTGAACGGTTCTTC.

The chain uses TRBV12-3 or TRBV12-4 and TRBJ1-2; the D is unclear. The CDR3 consists of 13 residues. CDR3 sequence: CVCSSSVNYGYTF. The CDR3 DNA sequence: TGTGTCTGCAGTAGCTCAGTCAACTATGGCTACACCTTC.

On this clonotype itself: The junction shows a germline mismatch at one end, possibly a read error. This chain joins TRBV11-2 and TRBJ2-7; D is unresolved. This CDR3 has 12 amino acids. CDR1 and CDR2 from the germline V gene are SGHAT and FQNNGV. The CDR3 loop reads CASNLGVHEQYF. CDR3 DNA: TGTGCCAGCAACTTAGGAGTGCACGAGCAATACTTC.